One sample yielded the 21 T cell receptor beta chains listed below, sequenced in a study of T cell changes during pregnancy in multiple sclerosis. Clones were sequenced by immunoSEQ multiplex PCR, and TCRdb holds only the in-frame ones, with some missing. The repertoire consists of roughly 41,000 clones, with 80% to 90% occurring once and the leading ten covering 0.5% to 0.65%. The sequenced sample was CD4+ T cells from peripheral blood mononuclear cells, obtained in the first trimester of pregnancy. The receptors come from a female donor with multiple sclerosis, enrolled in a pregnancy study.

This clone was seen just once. The CDR3 DNA follows: TGCGCCAGCAGCCAGAACCCCGGGACTACTTACGAGCAGTACTTC. Residues: CASSQNPGTTYEQYF. The rearrangement uses TRBV4-3 and TRBJ2-7; 7 bases are a match to TRBD2. CDR3 length: 15 amino acids. V lost 3 bases, J lost 4 bases, and 9 bases stayed unmatched. CDR1 and CDR2 from the germline V gene are LGHNA and YSLEER.

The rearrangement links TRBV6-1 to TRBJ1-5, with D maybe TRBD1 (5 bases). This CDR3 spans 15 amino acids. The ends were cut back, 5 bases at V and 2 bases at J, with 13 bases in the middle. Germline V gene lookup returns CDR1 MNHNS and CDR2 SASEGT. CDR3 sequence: CASSPGLGGNQPQHF. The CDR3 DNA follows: TGTGCCAGCAGTCCAGGGTTGGGCGGCAATCAGCCCCAGCATTTT.

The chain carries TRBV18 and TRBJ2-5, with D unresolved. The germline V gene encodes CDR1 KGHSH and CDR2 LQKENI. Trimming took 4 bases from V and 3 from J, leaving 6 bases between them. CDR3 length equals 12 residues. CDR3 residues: CASSLREETQYF. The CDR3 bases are TGTGCCAGCTCACTACGCGAAGAGACCCAGTACTTC.

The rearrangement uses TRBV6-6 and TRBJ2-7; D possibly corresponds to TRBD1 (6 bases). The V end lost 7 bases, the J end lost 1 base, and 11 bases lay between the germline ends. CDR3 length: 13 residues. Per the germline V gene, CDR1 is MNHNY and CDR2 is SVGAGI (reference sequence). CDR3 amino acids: CASTHRASYEQYF. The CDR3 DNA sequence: TGTGCCAGCACCCACAGGGCATCCTACGAGCAGTACTTC.

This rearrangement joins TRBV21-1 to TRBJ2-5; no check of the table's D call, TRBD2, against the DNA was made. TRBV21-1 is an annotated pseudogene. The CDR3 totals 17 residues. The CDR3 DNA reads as TGTGCCAGCAGCACCTTTGTGACTAGAAAACACCAAGAGACCCAGTACTTC. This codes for CASSTFVTRKHQETQYF.

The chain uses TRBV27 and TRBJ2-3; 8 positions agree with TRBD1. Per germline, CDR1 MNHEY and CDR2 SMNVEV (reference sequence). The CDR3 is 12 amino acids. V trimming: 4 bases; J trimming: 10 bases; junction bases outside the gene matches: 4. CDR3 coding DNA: TGTGCCAGCAGTTCCGACAGGGGTGCGCAGTATTTT. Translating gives CASSSDRGAQYF.

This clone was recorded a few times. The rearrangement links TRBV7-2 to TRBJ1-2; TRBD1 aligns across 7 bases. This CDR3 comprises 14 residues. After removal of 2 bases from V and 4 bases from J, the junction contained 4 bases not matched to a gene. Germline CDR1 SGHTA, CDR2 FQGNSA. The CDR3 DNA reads TGTGCCAGCAGCTTATATGGGGACAGCTATGGCTACACCTTC. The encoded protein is CASSLYGDSYGYTF.

For the CDR3, the DNA is TGTGCCAGCAAACCGAGAGGGACCTACGAGCAGTACTTC. Encoded protein: CASKPRGTYEQYF. The V call is TRBV19, the J call TRBJ2-7; a weak D match, TRBD2 (5 bases). Looked up from germline, CDR1 is LNHDA and CDR2 is SQIVND (reference sequence). Between the trimmed V and J ends, which lost 9 bases and 2 bases, there was a span of 14 bases. The CDR3 extends over 13 amino acids.

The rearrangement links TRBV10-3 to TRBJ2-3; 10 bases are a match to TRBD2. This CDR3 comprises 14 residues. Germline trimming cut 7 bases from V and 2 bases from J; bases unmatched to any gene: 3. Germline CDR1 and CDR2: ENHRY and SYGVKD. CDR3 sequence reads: CAIKGLAITDTQYF. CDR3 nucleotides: TGTGCCATCAAGGGACTAGCGATCACAGATACGCAGTATTTT.

This chain's CDR3 is CSVTSGLNTEAFF. The CDR3 DNA reads TGCAGCGTGACTTCGGGTTTGAACACTGAAGCTTTCTTT. The chain has TRBV29-1 and TRBJ1-1; no clear D gene. The germline CDR1 and CDR2 sequences are SQVTM and ANQGSEA. The CDR3 runs to 13 residues. V was cut by 6 bases and J by 0 bases, with 11 bases left in between.

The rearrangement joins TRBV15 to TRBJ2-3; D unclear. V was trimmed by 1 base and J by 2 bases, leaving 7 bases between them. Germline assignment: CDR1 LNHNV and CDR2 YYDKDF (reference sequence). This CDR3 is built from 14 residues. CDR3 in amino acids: CATSRAGFTDTQYF. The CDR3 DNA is TGTGCCACCAGCAGAGCGGGTTTCACAGATACGCAGTATTTT.

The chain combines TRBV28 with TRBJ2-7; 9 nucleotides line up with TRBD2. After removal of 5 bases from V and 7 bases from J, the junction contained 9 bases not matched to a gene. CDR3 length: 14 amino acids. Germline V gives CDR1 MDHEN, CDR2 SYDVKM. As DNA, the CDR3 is TGTGCCAGCAGTCCACCTAGCGGGGTCCTGGAGCAGTACTTC. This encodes CASSPPSGVLEQYF.

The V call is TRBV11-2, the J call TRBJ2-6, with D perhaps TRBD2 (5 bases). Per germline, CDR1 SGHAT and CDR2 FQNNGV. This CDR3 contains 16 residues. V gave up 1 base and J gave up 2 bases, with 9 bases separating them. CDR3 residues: CASSLGGVAGANVLTF. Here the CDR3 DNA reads TGTGCCAGCAGCTTAGGGGGAGTAGCTGGGGCCAACGTCCTGACTTTC.

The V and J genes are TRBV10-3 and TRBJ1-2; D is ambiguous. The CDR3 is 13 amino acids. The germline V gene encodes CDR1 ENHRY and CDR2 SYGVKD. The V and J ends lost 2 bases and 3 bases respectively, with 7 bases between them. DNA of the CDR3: TGTGCCATCAGTGAGGCCGGTGACTATGGCTACACCTTC. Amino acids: CAISEAGDYGYTF.

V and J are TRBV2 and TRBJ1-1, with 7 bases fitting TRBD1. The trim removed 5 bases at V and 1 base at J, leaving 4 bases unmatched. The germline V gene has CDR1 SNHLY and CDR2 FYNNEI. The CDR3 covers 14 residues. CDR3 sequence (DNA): TGTGCCAGCAGTAAGGACAGGAGGAACACTGAAGCTTTCTTT. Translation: CASSKDRRNTEAFF.

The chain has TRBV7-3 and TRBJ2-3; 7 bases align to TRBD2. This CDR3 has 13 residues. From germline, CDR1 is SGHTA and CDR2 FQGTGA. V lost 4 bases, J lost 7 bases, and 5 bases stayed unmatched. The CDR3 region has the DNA TGTGCCAGCAGCTCCGCTAGCGGATATACGCAGTATTTT. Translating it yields CASSSASGYTQYF. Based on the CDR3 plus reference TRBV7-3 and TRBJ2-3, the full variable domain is GAGVSQTPSNKVTEKGKYVELRCDPISGHTALYWYRQSLGQGPEFLIYFQGTGAADDSGLPNDRFFAVRPEGSVSTLKIQRTERGDSAVYLCASSSASGYTQYFGPGTRLTVL.

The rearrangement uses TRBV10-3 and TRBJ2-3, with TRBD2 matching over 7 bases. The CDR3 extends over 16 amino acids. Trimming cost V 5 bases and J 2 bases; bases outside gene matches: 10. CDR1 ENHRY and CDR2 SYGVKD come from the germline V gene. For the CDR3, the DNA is TGTGCCATCAGTCTCCTTATACTAGCGCTCACAGATACGCAGTATTTT. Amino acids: CAISLLILALTDTQYF.

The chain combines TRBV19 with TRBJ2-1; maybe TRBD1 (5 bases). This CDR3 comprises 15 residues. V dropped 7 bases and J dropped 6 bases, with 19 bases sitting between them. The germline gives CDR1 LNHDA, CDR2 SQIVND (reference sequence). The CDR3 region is CASIGGQGLINEQFF. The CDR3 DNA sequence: TGTGCCAGTATAGGTGGCCAGGGTTTAATCAATGAGCAGTTCTTC.

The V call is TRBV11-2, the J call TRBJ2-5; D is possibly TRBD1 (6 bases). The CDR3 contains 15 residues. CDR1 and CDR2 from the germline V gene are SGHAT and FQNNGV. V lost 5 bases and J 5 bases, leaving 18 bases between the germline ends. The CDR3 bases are TGTGCCAGCAGCCGCGCATCTCTGAGGGGGGAGACCCAGTACTTC. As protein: CASSRASLRGETQYF.

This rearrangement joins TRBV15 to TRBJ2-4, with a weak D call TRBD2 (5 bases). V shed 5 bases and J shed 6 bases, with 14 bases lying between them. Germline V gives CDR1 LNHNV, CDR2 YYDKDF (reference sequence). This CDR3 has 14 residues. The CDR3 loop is CATSRLLARNIQYF. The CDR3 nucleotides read TGTGCCACCAGCCGATTGCTAGCTCGAAACATTCAGTACTTC.

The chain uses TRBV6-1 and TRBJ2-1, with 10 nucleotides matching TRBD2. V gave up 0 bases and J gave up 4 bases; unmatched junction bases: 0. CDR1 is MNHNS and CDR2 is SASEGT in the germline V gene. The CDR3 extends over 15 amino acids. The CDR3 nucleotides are TGTGCCAGCAGTGAAGCAGCGGGAGGGTACAATGAGCAGTTCTTC. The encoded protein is CASSEAAGGYNEQFF.